The rows below give T cell receptor beta chains drawn from one sample of a study of blood T cell repertoires in COVID-19. Clones were read by immunoSEQ multiplex PCR, and TCRdb kept only the in-frame ones, dropping some. Here the sample spans about 290,000 clones, roughly nine tenths being singletons. The sample consisted of peripheral blood. The origin of the receptors is a woman younger than 45 with COVID-19, enrolled during active disease. The CDR3 runs from the conserved cysteine through the conserved F or W. Fields, in order: J gene, V gene, CDR3 protein.

j_gene: TRBJ1-2; v_gene: TRBV5-4; CDR3aa: CASSLRRGFNYGYTF
j_gene: TRBJ1-5; v_gene: TRBV9; CDR3aa: CASSVGGQSNQPQHF
j_gene: TRBJ2-1; v_gene: TRBV5-4; CDR3aa: CASSLVRLAGGPSSYNEQFF
j_gene: TRBJ1-5; v_gene: TRBV19; CDR3aa: CASSTGGAQHF
j_gene: TRBJ1-5; v_gene: TRBV18; CDR3aa: CASSPGTGGNQPQHF
j_gene: TRBJ1-3; v_gene: TRBV7-2; CDR3aa: CASSFQKNTIYF
j_gene: TRBJ1-1; v_gene: TRBV9; CDR3aa: CASSVSGENTEAFF
j_gene: TRBJ2-1; v_gene: TRBV4-1; CDR3aa: CASSQEVGGPTYNEQFF
j_gene: TRBJ1-1; v_gene: TRBV18; CDR3aa: CASSPLGVNTEAFF
j_gene: TRBJ2-7; v_gene: TRBV5-4; CDR3aa: CASSLLIDSYEQYF
j_gene: TRBJ2-1; v_gene: TRBV5-1; CDR3aa: CASSEGDSYNEQFF
j_gene: TRBJ2-1; v_gene: TRBV7-9; CDR3aa: CASSLASQDEQFF
j_gene: TRBJ1-2; v_gene: TRBV27; CDR3aa: CASSLSAGWDYGYTF
j_gene: TRBJ1-2; v_gene: TRBV4-2; CDR3aa: CASSQTTSLRGYGYTF
j_gene: TRBJ2-1; v_gene: TRBV10-1; CDR3aa: CASSDGTSGGVNEQFF
j_gene: TRBJ2-7; v_gene: TRBV5-1; CDR3aa: CASHWATGAYEQYF
j_gene: TRBJ2-2; v_gene: TRBV19; CDR3aa: CASSVVRGDAGELFF
j_gene: TRBJ2-7; v_gene: TRBV6-5; CDR3aa: CASSRVGGISEQYF
j_gene: TRBJ2-7; v_gene: TRBV7-2; CDR3aa: CASSLGRGYEQYF
j_gene: TRBJ1-4; v_gene: TRBV2; CDR3aa: CASSEVGWENEKLFF
j_gene: TRBJ2-1; v_gene: TRBV21-1; CDR3aa: CASSKTGNSPDPAGTYNEQFF
j_gene: TRBJ2-5; v_gene: TRBV5-1; CDR3aa: CASRIGQGASATQYF
j_gene: TRBJ2-7; v_gene: TRBV29-1; CDR3aa: CSVDGGDRGPGQYF
j_gene: TRBJ2-3; v_gene: TRBV28; CDR3aa: CASSPQRGNTDTQYF
j_gene: TRBJ1-5; v_gene: TRBV6-2/TRBV6-3; CDR3aa: CASSYNRRKSNQPQHF
j_gene: TRBJ2-1; v_gene: TRBV11-2; CDR3aa: CASSRTGGETYNEQFF
j_gene: TRBJ1-4; v_gene: TRBV7-9; CDR3aa: CASRTGVQEKLFF
j_gene: TRBJ1-5; v_gene: TRBV4-1; CDR3aa: CASSQDGGSIRGNQPQHF
j_gene: TRBJ2-2; v_gene: TRBV19; CDR3aa: CASSPTGNTGELFF
j_gene: TRBJ1-2; v_gene: TRBV6-5; CDR3aa: CASSYLGEFNYGYTF
j_gene: TRBJ2-1; v_gene: TRBV11-2; CDR3aa: CASSQGDLGEQFF
j_gene: TRBJ1-5; v_gene: TRBV6-5; CDR3aa: CASTDRHQPQHF
j_gene: TRBJ2-3; v_gene: TRBV7-9; CDR3aa: CASSSAGRGGTDTQYF
j_gene: TRBJ1-1; v_gene: TRBV11-2; CDR3aa: CASSRGQGLTTEAFF
j_gene: TRBJ2-5; v_gene: TRBV7-9; CDR3aa: CASNLVGGPETQYF
j_gene: TRBJ2-7; v_gene: TRBV7-8; CDR3aa: CASSLVAGGPEEQYF
j_gene: TRBJ1-1; v_gene: TRBV7-9; CDR3aa: CASSLVTVTNEAFF
j_gene: TRBJ1-2; v_gene: TRBV30; CDR3aa: CAWRTGYGYTF
j_gene: TRBJ2-1; v_gene: TRBV7-2; CDR3aa: CASSLVGALNEQFF
j_gene: TRBJ1-2; v_gene: TRBV3-1/TRBV3-2; CDR3aa: CASLQGPAGGYTF
j_gene: TRBJ2-1; v_gene: TRBV7-2; CDR3aa: CASSLQVGDEQFF
j_gene: TRBJ2-5; v_gene: TRBV6-5; CDR3aa: CASSHSPVETQYF
j_gene: TRBJ1-5; v_gene: TRBV7-6; CDR3aa: CASSLAGGPQPQHF
j_gene: TRBJ1-1; v_gene: TRBV5-7; CDR3aa: CASSYDEGNTEAFF
j_gene: TRBJ1-6; v_gene: TRBV19; CDR3aa: CASSMGLPYNSPLHF
j_gene: TRBJ2-1; v_gene: TRBV5-1; CDR3aa: CASSYGGATYNEQFF
j_gene: TRBJ1-1; v_gene: TRBV19; CDR3aa: CASHLGRPGWNTEAFF
j_gene: TRBJ2-7; v_gene: TRBV15; CDR3aa: CATSSHSDSYEQYF
j_gene: TRBJ1-1; v_gene: TRBV5-1; CDR3aa: CASSPFRVDTEAFF
j_gene: TRBJ1-5; v_gene: TRBV12-3/TRBV12-4; CDR3aa: CASSKTGNQPQHF
j_gene: TRBJ1-3; v_gene: TRBV28; CDR3aa: CASSYRGPGNTIYF
j_gene: TRBJ2-2; v_gene: TRBV28; CDR3aa: CASSLLAGGSTGELFF
j_gene: TRBJ2-3; v_gene: TRBV4-1; CDR3aa: CASRYRLAGGIGADTQYF
j_gene: TRBJ1-6; v_gene: TRBV28; CDR3aa: CASSRTGSSYNSPLHF
j_gene: TRBJ2-1; v_gene: TRBV27; CDR3aa: CASRLAGESYNEQFF
j_gene: TRBJ1-1; v_gene: TRBV5-1; CDR3aa: CASSLYRGSTEAFF
j_gene: TRBJ1-1; v_gene: TRBV5-5; CDR3aa: CASSTLNTEAFF
j_gene: TRBJ1-1; v_gene: TRBV20-1; CDR3aa: CSAGGGNWAFF
j_gene: TRBJ1-5; v_gene: TRBV5-8; CDR3aa: CASTLSGLSNQPQHF
j_gene: TRBJ2-2; v_gene: TRBV3-1/TRBV3-2; CDR3aa: CASSERGGSGPTGELFF